This TCR beta chain originates from a study of early T cells in non-severe SARS-CoV-2 infection. The study, taken as a whole, reports: VDJdb-based annotation leaned toward anti-spike CD8 responses and missed private and CD4 specificities.

Unique molecular identifiers (one per individual cDNA molecule) were attached. TCRdb called the 5' RACE reads again in MiXCR, with one record for every CDR3 protein. The repertoire holds about 92,000 distinct CDR3 sequences, with over 15% as singletons. This clonotype has ten or more counts. Its antigen remains unknown. The CDR3 runs to 15 residues. With 6 bases clipped from V and 0 bases from J, the junction kept 8 bases outside the gene matches. The germline V gene has CDR1 MDHEN and CDR2 SYDVKM. The TCR comes from an adult who was a healthcare worker with PCR-confirmed SARS-CoV-2 infection or an uninfected control (not recorded which). Sequenced input: whole blood. This sequence joins TRBV28 and TRBJ2-7; 7 bases map to TRBD1. The CDR3 region is CASRLNRGASYEQYF. For the CDR3, the DNA is TGTGCCAGCAGACTAAACAGGGGAGCCTCCTACGAGCAGTACTTC.